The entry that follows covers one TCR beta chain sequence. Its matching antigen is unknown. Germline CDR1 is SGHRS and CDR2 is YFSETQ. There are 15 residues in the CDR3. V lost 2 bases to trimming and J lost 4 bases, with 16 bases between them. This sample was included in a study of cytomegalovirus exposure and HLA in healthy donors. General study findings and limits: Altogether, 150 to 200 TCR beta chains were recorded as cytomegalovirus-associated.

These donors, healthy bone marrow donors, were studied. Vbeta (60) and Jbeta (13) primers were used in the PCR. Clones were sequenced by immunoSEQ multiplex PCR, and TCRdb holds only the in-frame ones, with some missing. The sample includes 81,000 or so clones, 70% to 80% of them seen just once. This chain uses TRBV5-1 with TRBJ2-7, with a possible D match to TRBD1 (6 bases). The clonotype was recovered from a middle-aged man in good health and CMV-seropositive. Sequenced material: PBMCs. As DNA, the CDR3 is TGCGCCAGCAGCTTAACCGGGACATCCTATTACGAGCAGTACTTC. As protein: CASSLTGTSYYEQYF.